Sequencing of this T cell receptor beta chain was carried out in a study of blood T cell repertoires in COVID-19. Study background: COVID-19 samples from acute and convalescent phases originated in the United States, Italy and Spain. T cells, B-cell-depleted T cells, or PBMCs provided the cDNA or gDNA that served as material.

Only one count was recorded for this clone. The authors' processing: For nucleated cells, counts were estimated from reference gene primer amplification. This table comes from immunoSEQ multiplex PCR, and its TCRdb copy is limited to in-frame clones, with some not included. D and trimming were read from the DNA, whereas the V and J calls and clone size are those reported in that table. This table has 200,000 to 250,000 clones, 87% appearing once. The CDR3 length is 15 residues. Looked up from germline, CDR1 is WNHNN and CDR2 is SYGVQD (reference sequence). V lost 5 bases and J lost 4, with 17 bases in between.

Sequenced material: peripheral blood. This sequence was found in a woman between 18 and 29 years old who had recovered from COVID-19. The rearrangement uses TRBV10-1 and TRBJ2-5, with D maybe TRBD2 (5 bases). The CDR3 DNA reads as TGCGCCAGCAGTACCGGGGTTCCGATCGGAGAGACCCAGTACTTC. Its translation is CASSTGVPIGETQYF.